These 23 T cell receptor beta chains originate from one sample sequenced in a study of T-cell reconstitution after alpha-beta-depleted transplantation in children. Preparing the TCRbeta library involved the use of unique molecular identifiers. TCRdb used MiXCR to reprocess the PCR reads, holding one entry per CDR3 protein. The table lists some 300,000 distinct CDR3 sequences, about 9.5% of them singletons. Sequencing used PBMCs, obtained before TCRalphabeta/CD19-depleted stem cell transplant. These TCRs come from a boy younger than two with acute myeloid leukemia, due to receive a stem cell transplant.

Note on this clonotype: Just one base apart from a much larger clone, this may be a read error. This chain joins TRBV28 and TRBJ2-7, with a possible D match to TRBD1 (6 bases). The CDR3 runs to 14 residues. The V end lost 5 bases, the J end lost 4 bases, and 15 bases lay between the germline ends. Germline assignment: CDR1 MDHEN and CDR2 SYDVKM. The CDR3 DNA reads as TGTGCCAGCAGTGGGGGACATCACCCTTACGAGCAGTACTTC. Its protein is CASSGGHHPYEQYF.

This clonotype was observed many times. The CDR3 DNA is TGTGCCAGCAGTGGCCGGGACTACAATGAGCAGTTCTTC. Translated, it gives CASSGRDYNEQFF. The J gene is TRBJ2-1, the V gene TRBV6-1; tentatively, D is TRBD2 (5 bases). This CDR3 has 13 amino acids. Germline CDR1 reads MNHNS; CDR2 reads SASEGT. Trimming left V 4 bases short and J 3 bases short, with 7 bases between.

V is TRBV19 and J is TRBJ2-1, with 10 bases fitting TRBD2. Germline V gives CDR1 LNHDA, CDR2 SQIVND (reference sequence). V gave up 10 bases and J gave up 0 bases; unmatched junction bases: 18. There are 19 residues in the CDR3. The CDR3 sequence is CATQTMKSGGASSYNEQFF. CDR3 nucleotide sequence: TGTGCCACTCAAACCATGAAGAGCGGGGGGGCTAGCTCCTACAATGAGCAGTTCTTC.

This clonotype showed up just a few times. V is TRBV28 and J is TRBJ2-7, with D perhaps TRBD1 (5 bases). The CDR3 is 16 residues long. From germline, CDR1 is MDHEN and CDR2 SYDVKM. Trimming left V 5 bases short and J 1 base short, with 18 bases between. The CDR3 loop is CASSPILIRQSYEQYF. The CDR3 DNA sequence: TGTGCCAGCAGTCCGATCCTAATACGACAGTCCTACGAGCAGTACTTC.

In DNA, the CDR3 is TGTGCCAGCAGGACAGGGTGGGGTTTGGATTCACCCCTCCACTTT. Protein: CASRTGWGLDSPLHF. The chain combines TRBV12-3 or TRBV12-4 with TRBJ1-6; 7 nucleotides line up with TRBD1. This CDR3 has 15 amino acids. The trim removed 6 bases at V and 8 bases at J, leaving 10 bases unmatched.

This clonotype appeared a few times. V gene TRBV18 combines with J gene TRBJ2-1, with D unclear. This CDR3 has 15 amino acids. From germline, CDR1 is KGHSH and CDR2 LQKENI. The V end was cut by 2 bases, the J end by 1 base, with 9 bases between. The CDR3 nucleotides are TGTGCCAGCTCACCAATCCGGCGTTCCTACAATGAGCAGTTCTTC. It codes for CASSPIRRSYNEQFF.

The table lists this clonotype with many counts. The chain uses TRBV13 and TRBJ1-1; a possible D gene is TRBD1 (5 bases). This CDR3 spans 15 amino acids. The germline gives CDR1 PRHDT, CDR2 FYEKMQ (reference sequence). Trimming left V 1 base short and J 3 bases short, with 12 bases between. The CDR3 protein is CASSLEGTGDTEAFF. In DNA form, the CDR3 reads TGTGCCAGCAGCTTAGAGGGAACGGGGGACACTGAAGCTTTCTTT.

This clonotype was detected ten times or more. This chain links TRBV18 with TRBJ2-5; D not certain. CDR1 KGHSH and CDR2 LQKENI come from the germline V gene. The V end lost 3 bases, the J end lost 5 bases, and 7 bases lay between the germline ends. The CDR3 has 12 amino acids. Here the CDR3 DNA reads TGTGCCAGCTCACCGGTCGCGGAGACCCAGTACTTC. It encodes CASSPVAETQYF.

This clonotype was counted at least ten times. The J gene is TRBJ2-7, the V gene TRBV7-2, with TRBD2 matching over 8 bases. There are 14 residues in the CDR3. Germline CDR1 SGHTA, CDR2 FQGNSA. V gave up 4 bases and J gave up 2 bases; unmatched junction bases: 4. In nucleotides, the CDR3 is TGTGCCAGCAGCTGGTCGGGGGGGGCCTACGAGCAGTACTTC. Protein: CASSWSGGAYEQYF.

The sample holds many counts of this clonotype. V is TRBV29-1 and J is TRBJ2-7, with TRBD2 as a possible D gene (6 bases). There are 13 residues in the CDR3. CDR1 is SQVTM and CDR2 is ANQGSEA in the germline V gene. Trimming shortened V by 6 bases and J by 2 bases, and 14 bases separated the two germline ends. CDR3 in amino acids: CSVSGLLTYEQYF. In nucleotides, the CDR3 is TGCAGCGTCTCGGGACTTTTGACCTACGAGCAGTACTTC.

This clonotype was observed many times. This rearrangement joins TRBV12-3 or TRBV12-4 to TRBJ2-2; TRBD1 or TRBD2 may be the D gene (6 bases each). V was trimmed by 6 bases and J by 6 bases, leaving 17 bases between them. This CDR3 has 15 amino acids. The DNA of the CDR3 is TGTGCCAGCAGCTTATCACTCCGGGGGCCCGGGGAGCTGTTTTTT. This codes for CASSLSLRGPGELFF.

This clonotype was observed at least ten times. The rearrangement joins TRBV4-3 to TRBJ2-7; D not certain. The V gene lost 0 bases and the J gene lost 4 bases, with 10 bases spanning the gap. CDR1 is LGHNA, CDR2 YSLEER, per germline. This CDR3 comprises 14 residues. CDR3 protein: CASSQEANFYEQYF. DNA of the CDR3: TGCGCCAGCAGCCAAGAGGCAAATTTTTACGAGCAGTACTTC.

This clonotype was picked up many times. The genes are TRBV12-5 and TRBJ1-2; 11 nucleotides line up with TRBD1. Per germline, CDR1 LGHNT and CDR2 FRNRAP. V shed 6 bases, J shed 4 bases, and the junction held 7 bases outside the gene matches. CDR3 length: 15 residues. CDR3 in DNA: TGTGCTAGTGGGGCCGGGACAGGGGGGATCTATGGCTACACCTTC. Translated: CASGAGTGGIYGYTF.

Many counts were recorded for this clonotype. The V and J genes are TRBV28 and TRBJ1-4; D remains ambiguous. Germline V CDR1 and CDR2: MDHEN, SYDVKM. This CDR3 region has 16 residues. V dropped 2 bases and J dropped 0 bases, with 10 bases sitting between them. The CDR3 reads CASSLESATTNEKLFF. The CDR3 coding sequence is TGTGCCAGCAGTTTAGAGTCAGCAACAACTAATGAAAAACTGTTTTTT.

CDR3 in DNA: TGTGCCAGAGCGGGGGCCTCTGGGGCCAACGTCCTGACTTTC. It is translated as CARAGASGANVLTF. This chain joins TRBV2 and TRBJ2-6; 8 bases map to TRBD2. CDR1 is SNHLY, CDR2 FYNNEI, per germline. Germline trimming cut 9 bases from V and 0 bases from J; bases unmatched to any gene: 1. CDR3 length: 14 amino acids.

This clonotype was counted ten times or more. The CDR3 loop is CSGRGGNTEAFF. CDR3 nucleotides: TGCAGTGGAAGAGGGGGCAACACTGAAGCTTTCTTT. V usage is TRBV20-1 and J usage is TRBJ1-1, with 7 bases that match TRBD1. Germline-derived CDR1 and CDR2 are DFQATT and SNEGSKA (reference sequence). The CDR3 covers 12 residues. With V trimmed by 7 bases and J by 2 bases, 4 bases remained unmatched.

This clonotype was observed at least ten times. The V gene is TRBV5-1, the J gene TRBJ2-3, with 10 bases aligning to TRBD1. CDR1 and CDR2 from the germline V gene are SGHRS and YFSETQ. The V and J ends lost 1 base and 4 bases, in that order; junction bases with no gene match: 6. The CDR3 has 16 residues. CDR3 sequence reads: CASSLSGTGVPDTQYF. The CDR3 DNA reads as TGCGCCAGCAGCTTGTCCGGGACAGGGGTCCCAGATACGCAGTATTTT.

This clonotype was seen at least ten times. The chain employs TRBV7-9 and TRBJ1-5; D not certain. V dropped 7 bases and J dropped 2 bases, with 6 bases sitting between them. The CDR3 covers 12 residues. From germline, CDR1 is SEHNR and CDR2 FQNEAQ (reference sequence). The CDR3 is CASTAGNQPQHF. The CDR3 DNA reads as TGTGCCAGCACGGCGGGCAATCAGCCCCAGCATTTT.

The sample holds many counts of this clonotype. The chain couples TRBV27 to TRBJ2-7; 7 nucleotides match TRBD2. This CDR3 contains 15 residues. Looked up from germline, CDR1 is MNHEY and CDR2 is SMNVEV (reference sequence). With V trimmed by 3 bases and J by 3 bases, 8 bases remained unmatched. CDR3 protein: CASSLSGIQHYEQYF. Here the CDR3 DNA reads TGTGCCAGCAGTTTGAGCGGGATCCAACACTACGAGCAGTACTTC.

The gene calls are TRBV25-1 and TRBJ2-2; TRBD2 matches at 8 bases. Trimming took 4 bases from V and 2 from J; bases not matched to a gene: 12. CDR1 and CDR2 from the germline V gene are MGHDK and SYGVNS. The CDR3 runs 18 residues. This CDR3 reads CASSAGRGARINTGELFF. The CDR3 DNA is TGTGCCAGCAGTGCCGGGAGGGGGGCCCGAATCAACACCGGGGAGCTGTTTTTT.

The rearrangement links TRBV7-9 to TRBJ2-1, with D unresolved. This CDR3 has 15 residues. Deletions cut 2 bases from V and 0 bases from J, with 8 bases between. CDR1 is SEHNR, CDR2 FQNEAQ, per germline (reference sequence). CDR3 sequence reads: CASSLLGDSYNEQFF. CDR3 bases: TGTGCCAGCAGCTTACTCGGAGACTCCTACAATGAGCAGTTCTTC. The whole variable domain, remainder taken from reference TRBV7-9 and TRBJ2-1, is DTGVSQNPRHKITKRGQNVTFRCDPISEHNRLYWYRQTLGQGPEFLTYFQNEAQLEKSRLLSDRFSAERPKGSFSTLEIQRTEQGDSAMYLCASSLLGDSYNEQFFGPGTRLTVL.

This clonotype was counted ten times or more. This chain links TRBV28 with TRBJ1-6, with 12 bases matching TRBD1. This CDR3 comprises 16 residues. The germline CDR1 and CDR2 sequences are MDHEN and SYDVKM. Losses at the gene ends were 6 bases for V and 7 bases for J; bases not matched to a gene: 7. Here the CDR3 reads CASRAGTGGQNSPLHF. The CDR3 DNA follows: TGTGCCAGCAGAGCCGGGACAGGGGGCCAAAATTCACCCCTCCACTTT.

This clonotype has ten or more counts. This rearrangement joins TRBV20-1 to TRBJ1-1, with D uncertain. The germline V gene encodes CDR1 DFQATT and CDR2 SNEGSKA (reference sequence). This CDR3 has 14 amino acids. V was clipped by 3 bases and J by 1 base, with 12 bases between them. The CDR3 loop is CSASLASGNTEAFF. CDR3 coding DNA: TGCAGTGCTAGTCTAGCATCCGGGAACACTGAAGCTTTCTTT.